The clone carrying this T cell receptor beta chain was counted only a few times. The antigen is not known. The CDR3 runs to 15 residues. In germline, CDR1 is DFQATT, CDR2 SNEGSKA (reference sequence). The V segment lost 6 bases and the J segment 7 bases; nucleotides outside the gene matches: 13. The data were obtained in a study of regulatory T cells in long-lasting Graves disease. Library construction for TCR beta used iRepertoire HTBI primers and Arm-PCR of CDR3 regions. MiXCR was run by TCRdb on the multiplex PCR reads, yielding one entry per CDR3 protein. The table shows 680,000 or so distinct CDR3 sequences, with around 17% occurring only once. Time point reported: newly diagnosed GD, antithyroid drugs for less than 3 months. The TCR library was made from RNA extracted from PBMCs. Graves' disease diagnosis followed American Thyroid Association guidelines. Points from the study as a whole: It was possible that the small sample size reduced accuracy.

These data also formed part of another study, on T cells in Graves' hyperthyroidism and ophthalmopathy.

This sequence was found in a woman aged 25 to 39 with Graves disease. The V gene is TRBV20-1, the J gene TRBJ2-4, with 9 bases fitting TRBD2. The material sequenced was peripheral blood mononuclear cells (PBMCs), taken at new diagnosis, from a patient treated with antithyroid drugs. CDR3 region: CSAQTGGRAVNIQYF. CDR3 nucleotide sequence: TGCAGTGCCCAGACAGGCGGGAGGGCCGTTAACATTCAGTACTTC.